This T cell receptor beta chain was found in a study of regulatory T cells in long-lasting Graves disease. Notes on the study in general: Patients with persistent disease shared fewer than 3,500 public clonotypes, outpacing the approximately 870 shared by new patients. There was favoring of TRBV28, TRBJ1-2 and TRBJ2-5 in persistent disease.

To make TCR beta libraries, researchers used iRepertoire HTBI primers and Arm-PCR of CDR3 regions. TCRdb reprocessed the multiplex PCR reads via MiXCR and lists one record per CDR3 protein. The table lists 350,000 to 500,000 distinct CDR3 sequences, roughly 15% of them singletons. This clonotype occurred many times. The target antigen is unknown. In germline, CDR1 is MDHEN, CDR2 SYDVKM. V gave up 10 bases and J gave up 4 bases, with 5 bases separating them. CDR3 length equals 10 residues. Regarding time point: newly diagnosed GD, antithyroid drugs for less than 3 months. The authors made the TCR library using RNA they extracted from PBMCs. The sample also formed part of further work on T cells in Graves' hyperthyroidism and ophthalmopathy. As that study records: Most thyroid clonotypes with frequency above 0.001 were detected in blood.

The V and J genes are TRBV28 and TRBJ2-1, with D unresolved. This specimen was peripheral blood mononuclear cells (PBMCs), taken at new diagnosis, from a patient treated with antithyroid drugs. The sequence derives from a woman in her 30s with Graves disease. The CDR3 loop reads CATRYNEQFF. The CDR3 DNA is TGTGCCACCAGATACAATGAGCAGTTCTTC.